The 18 T cell receptor beta chains below come from one sample, sequenced in a study of blood T cell repertoires in COVID-19. The protocol was immunoSEQ multiplex PCR, while the TCRdb copy is restricted to in-frame clones and leaves out a portion. The repertoire holds 65,000 to 75,000 clones, with around nine tenths as singletons. Material: peripheral blood. The origin of the receptors is a woman of 80 years or more with active or convalescent COVID-19.

V and J are TRBV7-2 and TRBJ1-1; D uncertain. Germline values: CDR1 SGHTA, CDR2 FQGNSA. This CDR3 comprises 14 residues. V lost 4 bases to trimming and J lost 5 bases, with 14 bases between them. The chain's CDR3 is CASSSTPRVTEAFF. CDR3 nucleotides: TGTGCCAGCAGCTCAACCCCTCGGGTAACTGAAGCTTTCTTT. Looking up the rest from reference TRBV7-2 and TRBJ1-1 gives the full variable domain: GAGVSQSPSNKVTEKGKDVELRCDPISGHTALYWYRQSLGQGLEFLIYFQGNSAPDKSGLPSDRFSAERTGGSVSTLTIQRTQQEDSAVYLCASSSTPRVTEAFFGQGTRLTVV.

The chain uses TRBV9 and TRBJ2-1; weak D call: TRBD1 (5 bases). The CDR3 has 14 residues. V was cut by 4 bases and J by 7 bases, with 15 bases left in between. Per the germline V gene, CDR1 is SGDLS and CDR2 is YYNGEE. Written as DNA, the CDR3 is TGTGCCAGCAGCCCGTCTGAAGGGGCGAATGAGCAGTTCTTC. Its translation is CASSPSEGANEQFF.

The J gene is TRBJ2-7, the V gene TRBV7-6; 9 positions agree with TRBD2. CDR3 length equals 15 residues. Germline lookup yields CDR1 SGHVS and CDR2 FNYEAQ. V gave up 5 bases and J gave up 5 bases; unmatched junction bases: 10. The CDR3 loop is CASSRNVAGVHEQYF. The CDR3 coding sequence is TGTGCCAGCAGCCGCAACGTAGCGGGGGTCCACGAGCAGTACTTC.

The V gene is TRBV4-3, the J gene TRBJ2-3, with 12 bases that match TRBD2. The germline gives CDR1 LGHNA, CDR2 YSLEER. There are 20 residues in the CDR3. Trimming cost V 1 base and J 0 bases; bases outside gene matches: 11. Here the CDR3 reads CASSQGDASGGASSTDTQYF. CDR3 nucleotide sequence: TGCGCCAGCAGCCAAGGGGACGCTAGCGGGGGGGCGTCTAGCACAGATACGCAGTATTTT.

This sequence joins TRBV19 and TRBJ1-2; TRBD1 matches 10 bases. The V gene's germline CDR1 is LNHDA and CDR2 SQIVND (reference sequence). J lost 4 bases, V lost 3 bases, and 8 bases had no gene match. The CDR3 covers 16 residues. The CDR3, as DNA: TGTGCCAGTAGTATCGCTTACGGGACAGGGGCCTATGGCTACACCTTC. Protein sequence: CASSIAYGTGAYGYTF. The full variable domain, rest sourced from reference TRBV19 and TRBJ1-2, is DGGITQSPKYLFRKEGQNVTLSCEQNLNHDAMYWYRQDPGQGLRLIYYSQIVNDFQKGDIAEGYSVSREKKESFPLTVTSAQKNPTAFYLCASSIAYGTGAYGYTFGSGTRLTVV.

The gene calls are TRBV11-2 and TRBJ2-1; D gene uncertain. Germline values: CDR1 SGHAT, CDR2 FQNNGV. V was shortened by 2 bases and J by 5 bases, with 16 bases between the two germline ends. This CDR3 is built from 16 residues. The CDR3 sequence: CASSLSRNERDNEQFF. The CDR3, as DNA: TGTGCCAGCAGCTTATCCAGAAACGAACGGGACAATGAGCAGTTCTTC.

The chain couples TRBV24-1 to TRBJ2-3, with TRBD1 as a possible D gene (6 bases). Germline V gene sequence: CDR1 KGHDR, CDR2 SFDVKD. The germline V and J ends were trimmed by 4 bases and 0 bases, with 19 bases remaining between them. This CDR3 is built from 18 residues. The DNA for the CDR3 is TGTGCCACCAGTGACCCACCGGGGCTCAGGGGTAGCACAGATACGCAGTATTTT. Amino acids: CATSDPPGLRGSTDTQYF.

The chain combines TRBV6-6 with TRBJ2-7; 10 bases map to TRBD2. The germline CDR1 and CDR2 sequences are MNHNY and SVGAGI (reference sequence). V was pared by 6 bases and J by 4 bases, with 9 bases of the junction left unmatched. This CDR3 is built from 15 residues. The CDR3 DNA reads as TGTGCCAGCAGAAGCGGGGGGGCTTTTGGGTACGAGCAGTACTTC. Its translation: CASRSGGAFGYEQYF.

DNA for the CDR3: TGTGCCAGCAGCTTTGTAAGCGGGTCCGTTTACAATGAGCAGTTCTTC. The encoded protein is CASSFVSGSVYNEQFF. The chain is built from TRBV7-6 and TRBJ2-1, with D tentatively TRBD2 (6 bases). This CDR3 has 16 amino acids. The V gene lost 3 bases and the J gene lost 4 bases, with 16 bases spanning the gap. CDR1 is SGHVS, CDR2 FNYEAQ, per germline.

The V gene is TRBV6-4, the J gene TRBJ1-2; no clear D gene. V was pared by 1 base and J by 4 bases, with 4 bases between. Germline CDR1 reads MRHNA; CDR2 reads SNTAGT. This CDR3 is built from 12 residues. CDR3 bases: TGTGCCAGCAGTGACTACGGCTATGGCTACACCTTC. This gives the protein CASSDYGYGYTF.

The count of this clone is one. The V gene is TRBV2, the J gene TRBJ1-6; D might be TRBD1 (5 bases). This CDR3 is built from 13 residues. V gave up 8 bases and J gave up 9 bases, with 14 bases separating them. Per germline, CDR1 SNHLY and CDR2 FYNNEI. The CDR3 region has the DNA TGTGCCAGCGGCGGGGAGGGGTTTTCACCCCTCCACTTT. It codes for CASGGEGFSPLHF.

The chain employs TRBV4-1 and TRBJ2-1; the D gene is possibly TRBD2 (5 bases). Germline V gene data show CDR1 as MGHRA and CDR2 as YSYEKL. The CDR3 runs to 13 residues. Trimming stripped 3 bases from V and 5 bases from J, with 8 bases between. The CDR3 sequence: CASSHVSDNEQFF. The CDR3 nucleotides are TGCGCCAGCAGCCATGTTAGCGACAATGAGCAGTTCTTC.

This rearrangement joins TRBV5-4 to TRBJ1-4; no reliable D call. Deletions cut 0 bases from V and 0 bases from J, with 9 bases between. This CDR3 spans 16 amino acids. CDR1 and CDR2 from the germline V gene are SGHNT and YYREEE (reference sequence). The CDR3 here is CASSLGGPATNEKLFF. CDR3 coding DNA: TGTGCCAGCAGCTTGGGAGGGCCCGCAACTAATGAAAAACTGTTTTTT.

This chain joins TRBV4-2 and TRBJ2-7, with a tentative D call TRBD1 (6 bases). CDR1 is LGHNA, CDR2 YNFKEQ, per germline. V gave up 4 bases and J gave up 2 bases, with 12 bases separating them. This CDR3 region has 14 residues. The CDR3 nucleotides are TGTGCCAGCAGCCTCAACAGGGTGACCTACGAGCAGTACTTC. Its translation is CASSLNRVTYEQYF.

This chain joins TRBV7-6 and TRBJ2-1; D is undetermined. Germline CDR1 reads SGHVS; CDR2 reads FNYEAQ. The CDR3 consists of 17 residues. With 2 bases removed from V and 6 bases from J, the gap between germline ends came to 20 bases. This CDR3 is CASSLLAPTTIGNEQFF. CDR3 DNA: TGTGCCAGCAGCTTATTGGCGCCCACGACAATAGGCAATGAGCAGTTCTTC. Together with reference TRBV7-6 and TRBJ2-1, the CDR3 gives the full variable domain: GAGVSQSPRYKVTKRGQDVALRCDPISGHVSLYWYRQALGQGPEFLTYFNYEAQQDKSGLPNDRFSAERPEGSISTLTIQRTEQRDSAMYRCASSLLAPTTIGNEQFFGPGTRLTVL.

The genes are TRBV7-9 and TRBJ1-2, with TRBD1 matching 9 bases. CDR3 length: 16 residues. Per germline, CDR1 SEHNR and CDR2 FQNEAQ (reference sequence). V was clipped by 5 bases and J by 4 bases; unmatched bases: 11. The CDR3 loop is CASSLEGPTGGYGYTF. Here the CDR3 DNA reads TGTGCCAGCAGCCTCGAGGGTCCGACAGGGGGCTATGGCTACACCTTC.

The gene calls are TRBV27 and TRBJ1-2, with unresolved D. Trimming took 5 bases from V and 4 from J, leaving 11 bases between them. This CDR3 has 13 residues. Germline values: CDR1 MNHEY, CDR2 SMNVEV (reference sequence). In DNA form, the CDR3 reads TGTGCCAGCAGTAGACTGGATAGCTATGGCTACACCTTC. Its translation: CASSRLDSYGYTF.

The chain uses TRBV6-2 or TRBV6-3 and TRBJ1-4; D call uncertain. Germline CDR1 MNHEY, CDR2 SVGEGT. Trimming cost V 2 bases and J 8 bases, with 15 bases left between them. The CDR3 runs to 15 residues. The CDR3 sequence: CASSYGIQPGEKLFF. In DNA, the CDR3 is TGTGCCAGCAGTTACGGAATCCAGCCGGGGGAAAAACTGTTTTTT.